The clone carrying this T cell receptor beta chain was observed a handful of times. No antigen is known for it. These data belong to a study of early T cells in non-severe SARS-CoV-2 infection. Study overall: Bulk RNA isolated from unsorted whole blood underwent sequencing; chains were not paired.

General study findings and limits: Lookups in VDJdb leaned toward anti-spike CD8 responses and missed private and CD4 specificities.

In the library, individual cDNA molecules carried attached unique molecular identifiers. TCRdb re-called the 5' RACE reads with MiXCR, one entry per CDR3 protein. Of roughly 45,000 distinct CDR3 sequences listed, roughly 10% are singletons. Germline CDR1 KGHDR, CDR2 SFDVKD. Trimming stripped 12 bases from V and 3 bases from J, with 11 bases between. The length of the CDR3 is 12 residues. This receptor was identified in an adult who was a healthcare worker with PCR-confirmed SARS-CoV-2 infection or an uninfected control (not recorded which). The sequenced sample consisted of whole blood. The chain carries TRBV24-1 and TRBJ2-1; D may be TRBD2 (6 bases). The CDR3 loop reads CASRDFYNEQFF. DNA of the CDR3: TGTGCCTCGAGGGACTTCTACAATGAGCAGTTCTTC.